Listed below are T cell receptor beta chains from one sample, sequenced in a study of cytotoxic CD8 clonotypes in ibrutinib-treated CLL. Only in-frame clones appear in the TCRdb table, and some are missing; sequencing was by immunoSEQ multiplex PCR. The sample holds more than 300,000 clones, almost 80% seen once. Sequencing used PBMCs, obtained before ibrutinib treatment. Receptors originate from a human donor with chronic lymphocytic leukemia. The CDR3 runs from the conserved cysteine through the conserved F or W. A clone size is listed for some rows: how often the clone was seen (once, few, many), or a class if it is expanded.

J gene: TRBJ2-3; clone size: -; V gene: TRBV9; CDR3 protein: CASSVGSPGQVTDTQYF
J gene: TRBJ2-1; clone size: -; V gene: TRBV6-6; CDR3 protein: CASRAASSYNEQFF
J gene: TRBJ2-2; clone size: few; V gene: TRBV10-3; CDR3 protein: CAISESTGDTGELFF
J gene: TRBJ2-3; clone size: -; V gene: TRBV7-7; CDR3 protein: CASARSGRADTQYF
J gene: TRBJ2-7; clone size: once; V gene: TRBV7-2; CDR3 protein: CASSPTSGRSTGYEQYF
J gene: TRBJ2-1; clone size: -; V gene: TRBV4-1; CDR3 protein: CASSPLAGLAGIRVEQFF
J gene: TRBJ2-1; clone size: -; V gene: TRBV2; CDR3 protein: CASSQTGSSYNEQFF
J gene: TRBJ1-2; clone size: -; V gene: TRBV27; CDR3 protein: CASSFLTGVRDGYTF
J gene: TRBJ2-1; clone size: -; V gene: TRBV29-1; CDR3 protein: CSVDIGLAVNEQFF
J gene: TRBJ2-3; clone size: -; V gene: TRBV30; CDR3 protein: CAWSVLGLAGTDTQYF
J gene: TRBJ2-1; clone size: -; V gene: TRBV4-3; CDR3 protein: CASSQDGGLAGSYNEQFF
J gene: TRBJ2-1; clone size: -; V gene: TRBV9; CDR3 protein: CASSVGPEVRNEQFF
J gene: TRBJ2-7; clone size: few; V gene: TRBV4-3; CDR3 protein: CASSQRMGEDYEQYF
J gene: TRBJ2-3; clone size: -; V gene: TRBV19; CDR3 protein: CASSWQGRKTDTQYF
J gene: TRBJ1-1; clone size: -; V gene: TRBV5-5; CDR3 protein: CASSPRRGQGAYTEAFF
J gene: TRBJ1-1; clone size: -; V gene: TRBV30; CDR3 protein: CAWSVRMGEAFF
J gene: TRBJ2-3; clone size: -; V gene: TRBV7-2; CDR3 protein: CASREAGGVTDTQYF
J gene: TRBJ2-1; clone size: once; V gene: TRBV25-1; CDR3 protein: CASSDELKRAEQFF
J gene: TRBJ2-7; clone size: -; V gene: TRBV14; CDR3 protein: CASSLGLDYEQYF
J gene: TRBJ1-2; clone size: -; V gene: TRBV5-6; CDR3 protein: CASSEFGDYGYTF
J gene: TRBJ2-7; clone size: -; V gene: TRBV7-9; CDR3 protein: CASSQDQDNSYEQYF
J gene: TRBJ1-3; clone size: -; V gene: TRBV27; CDR3 protein: CASSLSGRGGYVDTIYF
J gene: TRBJ2-3; clone size: -; V gene: TRBV9; CDR3 protein: CASSVRQLTSTDTQYF
J gene: TRBJ2-7; clone size: few; V gene: TRBV7-9; CDR3 protein: CASRPTGSGSYEQYF
J gene: TRBJ1-1; clone size: -; V gene: TRBV19; CDR3 protein: CASNTGNRNTEAFF
J gene: TRBJ2-7; clone size: -; V gene: TRBV9; CDR3 protein: CASSVGQGDYEQYF
J gene: TRBJ1-2; clone size: -; V gene: TRBV4-2; CDR3 protein: CASSPDPLVTAGYTF
J gene: TRBJ2-3; clone size: -; V gene: TRBV6-5; CDR3 protein: CASSYSQETDTQYF
J gene: TRBJ2-5; clone size: -; V gene: TRBV5-1; CDR3 protein: CASKRGETQYF
J gene: TRBJ2-5; clone size: -; V gene: TRBV4-3; CDR3 protein: CASSQDTELETQYF
J gene: TRBJ2-7; clone size: -; V gene: TRBV9; CDR3 protein: CASSVGVAGEQYF
J gene: TRBJ2-5; clone size: -; V gene: TRBV7-8; CDR3 protein: CASSVIVGLAGENGETQYF
J gene: TRBJ2-1; clone size: few; V gene: TRBV29-1; CDR3 protein: CSVAKVGNEQFF
J gene: TRBJ2-3; clone size: once; V gene: TRBV6-5; CDR3 protein: CASRDSSDTQYF
J gene: TRBJ2-2; clone size: -; V gene: TRBV9; CDR3 protein: CASSPQPAVTGGTGELFF
J gene: TRBJ2-1; clone size: few; V gene: TRBV27; CDR3 protein: CASSWGQYNEQFF
J gene: TRBJ1-5; clone size: -; V gene: TRBV2; CDR3 protein: CASRGQVGNQPQHF
J gene: TRBJ2-1; clone size: -; V gene: TRBV7-9; CDR3 protein: CASSLIAGTYNEQFF
J gene: TRBJ2-2; clone size: -; V gene: TRBV29-1; CDR3 protein: CSVARAGGLNTGELFF
J gene: TRBJ2-5; clone size: -; V gene: TRBV19; CDR3 protein: CASRRQETQYF
J gene: TRBJ2-5; clone size: -; V gene: TRBV5-1; CDR3 protein: CASTYDYPSQETQYF
J gene: TRBJ1-4; clone size: -; V gene: TRBV7-6; CDR3 protein: CASSLGEGGLGYEKLFF
J gene: TRBJ1-2; clone size: -; V gene: TRBV5-6; CDR3 protein: CASSRDRKNYGYTF